This T cell receptor (beta chain) originates from a study of cytomegalovirus exposure and HLA in healthy donors. General study results and limits: A later look showed TCR association rates differing by HLA locus, highest for DRB1 and lowest for HLA-C. Later genetic work tied a missense DCLRE1C variant to beta-chain V and J trimming.

V dropped 4 bases and J dropped 3; count of bases not matched to a gene: 6. Germline CDR1 SGHRS, CDR2 YFSETQ. The CDR3 runs to 15 residues. It was with 60 Vbeta and 13 Jbeta primers that the PCR ran. Original processing notes: Later reanalysis found approximately 76 million unique TCR beta chains, roughly 10 million of them shared. Data came from immunoSEQ multiplex PCR; TCRdb stores just in-frame clones and leaves some out. The V and J calls and the clone size are those of that table, but D and trimming were determined from the DNA. Counted here are 120,000 or so clones, about four fifths occurring once; the ten biggest clones make up approximately 8.8%. About this clone: As yet, its antigen is unknown.

Sequencing used PBMCs. This clonotype was obtained from a female donor in good health and CMV-seropositive. The V and J genes are TRBV5-1 and TRBJ2-3; 9 positions match TRBD1. The CDR3 spells CASSAGQGRTDTQYF. Written as DNA, the CDR3 is TGCGCCAGCAGCGCCGGACAGGGGCGGACAGATACGCAGTATTTT.